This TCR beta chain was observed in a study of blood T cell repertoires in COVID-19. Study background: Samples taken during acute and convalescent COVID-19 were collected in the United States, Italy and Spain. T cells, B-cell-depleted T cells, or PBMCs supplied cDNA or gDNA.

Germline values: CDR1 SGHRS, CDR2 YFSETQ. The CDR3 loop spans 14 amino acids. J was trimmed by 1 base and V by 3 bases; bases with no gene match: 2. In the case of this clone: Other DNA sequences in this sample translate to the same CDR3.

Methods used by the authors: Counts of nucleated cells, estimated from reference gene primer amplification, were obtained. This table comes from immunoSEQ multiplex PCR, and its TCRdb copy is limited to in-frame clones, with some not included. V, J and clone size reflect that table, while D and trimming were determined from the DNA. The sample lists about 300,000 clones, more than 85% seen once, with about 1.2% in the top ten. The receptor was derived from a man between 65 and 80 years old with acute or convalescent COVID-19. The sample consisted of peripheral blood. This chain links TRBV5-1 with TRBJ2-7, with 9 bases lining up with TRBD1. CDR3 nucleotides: TGCGCCAGCAGCTCGACAGGGGGATCCTACGAGCAGTACTTC. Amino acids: CASSSTGGSYEQYF.